The clone carrying this TCR beta chain was recorded a few times. The data are from a study of T cell repertoires in cytomegalovirus infection. Germline V gene data show CDR1 as MNHNY and CDR2 as SVGAGI (reference sequence). This CDR3 contains 16 residues. J lost 4 bases, V lost 7 bases, and 13 bases had no gene match. TCRdb redid the calling of the reads with MiXCR, one entry per CDR3 protein. The table shows around 490,000 distinct CDR3 sequences, with about 25% occurring only once. The TCR was taken from a human donor in good health (CMV status not recorded). Some clones in this sample may be carry-over from other donors' samples. Sequences were obtained from PBMCs. The V gene is TRBV6-6, the J gene TRBJ1-1, with 9 positions matching TRBD1. This CDR3 is CASTQLRDRVGTEAFF. The CDR3 DNA is TGTGCCAGCACCCAACTACGGGACAGGGTGGGCACTGAAGCTTTCTTT.